Listed here are 21 T cell receptor beta chains from one sample, sequenced in a study of T cells in Graves' hyperthyroidism and ophthalmopathy. There were TCR beta CDR3 regions amplified from RNA transcripts. The TCR CDR3 was amplified in a first-round RT-PCR using the HTBI primer set. Using its own MiXCR run on the multiplex PCR reads, TCRdb lists one record per CDR3 protein. The sample holds approximately 400,000 distinct CDR3 sequences; more than 14% are singletons and the top ten take 15% to 20%. The sequencing sample was made of blood. These receptor sequences come from a woman in her 30s with Graves' ophthalmopathy.

The V gene is TRBV7-2, the J gene TRBJ2-3, with 14 bases matching TRBD2. The junction had 7 bases not matched to a gene; V was cut back by 5 bases and J by 6 bases. Germline CDR1 reads SGHTA; CDR2 reads FQGNSA. CDR3 length equals 16 residues. The CDR3 region has the DNA TGTGCCAGCAGCGCGACTAGCGGGGGGGCGGGGGATACGCAGTATTTT. Amino acids: CASSATSGGAGDTQYF.

The table lists this clonotype with a few counts. The chain uses TRBV27 and TRBJ2-2; TRBD1 matches 11 bases. Looked up from germline, CDR1 is MNHEY and CDR2 is SMNVEV (reference sequence). This CDR3 has 16 amino acids. The J segment lost 6 bases and the V segment lost 6 bases, leaving 9 bases of the junction unmatched. CDR3 region: CASSRDRDRGAGELFF. CDR3 nucleotide sequence: TGTGCCAGCAGCCGTGACCGGGACAGGGGGGCCGGGGAGCTGTTTTTT.

J is TRBJ1-1 and V is TRBV2; 9 bases are shared with TRBD1. V was pared by 6 bases and J by 9 bases, with 2 bases of the junction left unmatched. Germline CDR1 SNHLY, CDR2 FYNNEI. This CDR3 has 11 residues. The CDR3, as DNA: TGTGCCAGCAGGACAGGGGGTAAAGCTTTCTTT. Its protein product is CASRTGGKAFF.

In regard to this clonotype: It may be a read error: a sequence one base away is much more abundant. The chain combines TRBV28 with TRBJ2-2, with D hard to call. The CDR3 totals 13 residues. The germline CDR1 and CDR2 sequences are MDHEN and SYDVKM. With 8 bases removed from V and 0 bases from J, the gap between germline ends came to 7 bases. The CDR3 loop reads CASGSSNTGELFF. CDR3 in DNA: TGTGCCAGCGGTTCATCGAACACCGGGGAGCTGTTTTTT. Full variable domain (missing parts from reference TRBV28 and TRBJ2-2): DVKVTQSSRYLVKRTGEKVFLECVQDMDHENMFWYRQDPGLGLRLIYFSYDVKMKEKGDIPEGYSVSREKKERFSLILESASTNQTSMYLCASGSSNTGELFFGEGSRLTVL.

The J gene is TRBJ1-1, the V gene TRBV3-1; maybe TRBD1 (5 bases). The germline V and J ends were trimmed by 5 bases and 0 bases, with 19 bases remaining between them. Germline values: CDR1 LGHDT, CDR2 YNNKEL (reference sequence). This CDR3 is built from 17 residues. The CDR3 DNA follows: TGTGCCAGCAGCTTCCGTCCGGGACCTTCCCTGAACACTGAAGCTTTCTTT. Translated: CASSFRPGPSLNTEAFF.

In this sample, this clonotype turned up many times. The CDR3 DNA is TGTGCCAGCAGTCCTGGGGGGCCCCCCGGGTGGGTGCAGTATTTT. It specifies CASSPGGPPGWVQYF. The chain employs TRBV12-3 or TRBV12-4 and TRBJ2-3, with D perhaps TRBD1 or TRBD2 (6 bases each). Deletions cut 5 bases from V and 11 bases from J, with 23 bases between. The CDR3 contains 15 residues.

The chain is built from TRBV28 and TRBJ2-1; TRBD1 aligns across 8 bases. This CDR3 has 13 residues. The germline gives CDR1 MDHEN, CDR2 SYDVKM. With V trimmed by 6 bases and J by 6 bases, 4 bases remained unmatched. The CDR3 DNA is TGTGCCAGCAGGAGGACAGGGCTCAATGAGCAGTTCTTC. It encodes CASRRTGLNEQFF. The variable domain in full, with the rest retrieved from reference TRBV28 and TRBJ2-1, is DVKVTQSSRYLVKRTGEKVFLECVQDMDHENMFWYRQDPGLGLRLIYFSYDVKMKEKGDIPEGYSVSREKKERFSLILESASTNQTSMYLCASRRTGLNEQFFGPGTRLTVL.

This clonotype was counted at least ten times. The chain couples TRBV28 to TRBJ2-2; D tentatively reads TRBD1 or TRBD2 (5 bases each). This CDR3 comprises 15 residues. Trimming took off 7 bases at V and 1 base at J, with 13 bases between the two ends. CDR1 MDHEN and CDR2 SYDVKM come from the germline V gene. The CDR3 DNA is TGTGCCAGCATTGAGGGGCCAGTGAACACCGGGGAGCTGTTTTTT. Translating gives CASIEGPVNTGELFF.

This clonotype was seen only a few times. The J gene is TRBJ2-4, the V gene TRBV5-1; 9 nucleotides match TRBD1. The trim removed 0 bases at V and 1 base at J, leaving 8 bases unmatched. The CDR3 totals 18 residues. Germline V gives CDR1 SGHRS, CDR2 YFSETQ. The CDR3 DNA is TGCGCCAGCAGCTTGGATACAGGGGGCTTAGGGGCCAAAAACATTCAGTACTTC. The encoded protein is CASSLDTGGLGAKNIQYF.

The rearrangement links TRBV5-1 to TRBJ2-2, with D possibly TRBD2 on 5 matching bases. The germline gives CDR1 SGHRS, CDR2 YFSETQ. Trimming took 4 bases from V and 7 from J, leaving 20 bases between them. This CDR3 has 16 residues. The CDR3: CASSPRFQVGSGELFF. The CDR3 DNA reads as TGCGCCAGCAGCCCTCGCTTCCAGGTGGGGAGCGGGGAGCTGTTTTTT.

CDR3 sequence reads: CASSEAATGSNSPLHF. DNA for the CDR3: TGTGCCAGCAGTGAAGCGGCGACAGGCAGTAATTCACCCCTCCACTTT. This chain uses TRBV6-1 with TRBJ1-6, with TRBD1 as a possible D gene (6 bases). The germline V gene encodes CDR1 MNHNS and CDR2 SASEGT. The CDR3 is made up of 16 amino acids. Deletions cut 0 bases from V and 6 bases from J, with 12 bases between.

This chain joins TRBV7-2 and TRBJ2-1; TRBD2 agrees at 10 bases. J lost 4 bases, V lost 3 bases, and 9 bases had no gene match. This CDR3 spans 17 amino acids. Germline assignment: CDR1 SGHTA and CDR2 FQGNSA. The CDR3 region is CASSLCLAGENYNEQFF. The CDR3 nucleotides read TGTGCCAGCAGCTTGTGCCTAGCGGGGGAAAATTACAATGAGCAGTTCTTC.

This clonotype showed up many times. This rearrangement joins TRBV7-8 to TRBJ2-7; 8 bases fit TRBD2. CDR1 and CDR2 (germline): SGHVS, FQNEAQ. The CDR3 consists of 15 residues. The junction had 9 bases not matched to a gene; V was cut back by 4 bases and J by 4 bases. CDR3 protein: CASSSAGGSGYEQYF. As DNA, the CDR3 is TGTGCCAGCAGCTCGGCGGGGGGCAGTGGGTACGAGCAGTACTTC.

The J gene is TRBJ1-4, the V gene TRBV28; possibly TRBD1 for D (6 bases). The CDR3 is 13 residues long. Trimming cost V 8 bases and J 8 bases, with 15 bases left between them. The V gene's germline CDR1 is MDHEN and CDR2 SYDVKM. The CDR3 DNA sequence: TGTGCCAGCGGGCCAGGGGATGTCGAAAAACTGTTTTTT. Its protein product is CASGPGDVEKLFF. The full variable domain, with the rest looked up from reference TRBV28 and TRBJ1-4, is DVKVTQSSRYLVKRTGEKVFLECVQDMDHENMFWYRQDPGLGLRLIYFSYDVKMKEKGDIPEGYSVSREKKERFSLILESASTNQTSMYLCASGPGDVEKLFFGSGTQLSVL.

A few counts support this clonotype. The V and J genes are TRBV28 and TRBJ1-1; a weak D match, TRBD1 (5 bases). Trimming left V 8 bases short and J 5 bases short, with 30 bases between. This CDR3 has 18 residues. CDR1 and CDR2 (germline): MDHEN, SYDVKM. The CDR3 bases are TGTGCCAGCCAGGGAAAAAGAAGGGGAAATCTAAGGTTTACTGAAGCTTTCTTT. This sequence encodes CASQGKRRGNLRFTEAFF.

Regarding this clonotype: This could be a read error, since a much larger clone is one nucleotide away. This likely comes from a read error, as the CDR3 has no conserved phenylalanine or tryptophan at its end. The chain has TRBV4-1 and TRBJ1-5; TRBD1 is a possible D gene (5 bases). The V and J ends lost 6 bases and 7 bases respectively, with 22 bases between them. CDR1 is MGHRA, CDR2 YSYEKL, per germline. The CDR3 extends over 16 amino acids. CDR3 protein: CASSQIGRGGNQPQHL. CDR3 in DNA: TGCGCCAGCAGTCAAATTGGGAGGGGAGGAAACCAGCCCCAGCATCTT.

In regard to this clonotype: One junction end disagrees with the germline gene, perhaps due to a read error. This chain connects TRBV5-1 to TRBJ1-5; no firm D call. Germline V CDR1 and CDR2: SGHRS, YFSETQ. CDR3 length: 12 residues. The CDR3 nucleotides are TGTGCCAGCATCCTAAATAATCAGCCCCAGCATTTT. This gives the protein CASILNNQPQHF. The entire variable domain, with the rest obtained from reference TRBV5-1 and TRBJ1-5, is as follows: KAGVTQTPRYLIKTRGQQVTLSCSPISGHRSVSWYQQTPGQGLQFLFEYFSETQRNKGNFPGRFSGRQFSNSRSEMNVSTLELGDSALYLCASILNNQPQHFGDGTRLSIL.

This clonotype occurred a few times. The V call is TRBV28, the J call TRBJ1-2; 7 nucleotides agree with TRBD1. V shed 4 bases, J shed 2 bases, and the junction held 4 bases outside the gene matches. This CDR3 is built from 14 residues. The germline V gene encodes CDR1 MDHEN and CDR2 SYDVKM. The CDR3 region is CASSSTGLNYGYTF. Here the CDR3 DNA reads TGTGCCAGCAGTTCGACAGGGTTGAACTATGGCTACACCTTC.

V usage is TRBV28 and J usage is TRBJ2-5; 15 nucleotides align to TRBD2. Trimming cost V 4 bases and J 1 base; bases outside gene matches: 4. Germline V gives CDR1 MDHEN, CDR2 SYDVKM. The length of the CDR3 is 17 residues. This CDR3 reads CASSSGLAGGPQETQYF. CDR3 nucleotide sequence: TGTGCCAGCAGTTCGGGACTAGCGGGGGGCCCCCAAGAGACCCAGTACTTC.

Many counts were recorded for this clonotype. The CDR3 reads CASSQDGTDSYNSPLHF. As DNA, the CDR3 is TGCGCCAGCAGCCAAGATGGGACCGACTCCTATAATTCACCCCTCCACTTT. V gene TRBV4-1 combines with J gene TRBJ1-6; D might be TRBD1 (5 bases). Per germline, CDR1 MGHRA and CDR2 YSYEKL. The germline V and J ends were trimmed by 0 bases and 0 bases, with 9 bases remaining between them. The CDR3 has 17 amino acids.

This clonotype was seen at least ten times. The chain employs TRBV7-2 and TRBJ2-1; D unresolved. Germline values: CDR1 SGHTA, CDR2 FQGNSA. V shed 4 bases and J shed 3 bases, with 13 bases lying between them. The CDR3 is made up of 15 amino acids. The CDR3: CASSSQLGNYNEQFF. The CDR3 DNA reads as TGTGCCAGCAGCTCCCAATTGGGTAACTACAATGAGCAGTTCTTC.